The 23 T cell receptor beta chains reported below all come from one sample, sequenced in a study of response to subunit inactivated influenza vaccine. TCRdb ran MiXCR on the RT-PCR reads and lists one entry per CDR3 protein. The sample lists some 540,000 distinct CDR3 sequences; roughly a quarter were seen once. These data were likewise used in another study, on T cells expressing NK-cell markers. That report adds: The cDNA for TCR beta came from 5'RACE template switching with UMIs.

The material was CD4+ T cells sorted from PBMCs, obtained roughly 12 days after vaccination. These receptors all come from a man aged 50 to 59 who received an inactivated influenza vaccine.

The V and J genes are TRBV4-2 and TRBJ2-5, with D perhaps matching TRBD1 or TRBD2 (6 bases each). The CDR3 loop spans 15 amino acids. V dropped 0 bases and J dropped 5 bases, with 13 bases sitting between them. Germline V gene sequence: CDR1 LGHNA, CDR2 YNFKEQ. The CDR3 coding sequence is TGTGCCAGCAGCCAAGAAACGGGGGCCGGGGAGACCCAGTACTTC. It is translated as CASSQETGAGETQYF.

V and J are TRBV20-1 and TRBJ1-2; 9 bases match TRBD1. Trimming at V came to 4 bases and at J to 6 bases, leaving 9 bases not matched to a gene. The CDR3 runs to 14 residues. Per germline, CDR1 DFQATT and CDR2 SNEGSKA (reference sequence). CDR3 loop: CSAKSGTGRDGYTF. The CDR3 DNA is TGCAGTGCTAAATCCGGGACAGGGAGAGATGGCTACACCTTC.

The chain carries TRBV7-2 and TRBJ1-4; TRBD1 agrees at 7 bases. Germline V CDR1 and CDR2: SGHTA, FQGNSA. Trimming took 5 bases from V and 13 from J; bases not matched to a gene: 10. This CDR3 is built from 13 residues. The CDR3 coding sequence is TGTGCCAGCAGCCTTCTACAGGGGAATAGACTGTTTTTT. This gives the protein CASSLLQGNRLFF.

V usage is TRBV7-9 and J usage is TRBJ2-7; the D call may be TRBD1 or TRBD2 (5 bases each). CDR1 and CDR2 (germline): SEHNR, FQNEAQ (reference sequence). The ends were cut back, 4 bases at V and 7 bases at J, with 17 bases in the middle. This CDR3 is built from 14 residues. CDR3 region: CASSSWTHGGEQYF. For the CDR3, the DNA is TGTGCCAGCAGCTCCTGGACACATGGAGGTGAGCAGTACTTC.

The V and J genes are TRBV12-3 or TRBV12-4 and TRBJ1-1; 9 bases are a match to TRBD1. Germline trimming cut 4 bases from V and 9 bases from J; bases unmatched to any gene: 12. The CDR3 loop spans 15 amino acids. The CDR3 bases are TGTGCCAGCAGTTCGCGGACAGGGGTTTGGCGGCAAGCTTTCTTT. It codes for CASSSRTGVWRQAFF.

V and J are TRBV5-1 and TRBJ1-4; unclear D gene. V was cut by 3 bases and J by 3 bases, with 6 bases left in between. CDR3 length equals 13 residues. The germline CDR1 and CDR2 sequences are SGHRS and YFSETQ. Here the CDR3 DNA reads TGCGCCAGCAGCTCCGGCGCTAATGAAAAACTGTTTTTT. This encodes CASSSGANEKLFF.

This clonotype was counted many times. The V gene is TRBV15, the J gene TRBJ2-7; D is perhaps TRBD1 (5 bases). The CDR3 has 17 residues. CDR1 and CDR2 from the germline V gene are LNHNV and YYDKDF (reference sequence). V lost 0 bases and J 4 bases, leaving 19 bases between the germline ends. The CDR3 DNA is TGTGCCACCAGCAGAGATCTTTACTCTACAGGTGGTTACGAGCAGTACTTC. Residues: CATSRDLYSTGGYEQYF.

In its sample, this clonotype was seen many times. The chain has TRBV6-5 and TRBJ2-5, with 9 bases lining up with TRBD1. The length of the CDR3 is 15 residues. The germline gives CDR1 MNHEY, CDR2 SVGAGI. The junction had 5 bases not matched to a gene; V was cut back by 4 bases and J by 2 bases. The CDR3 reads CASSWTGDGQETQYF. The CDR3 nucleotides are TGTGCCAGCAGTTGGACAGGGGACGGACAAGAGACCCAGTACTTC.

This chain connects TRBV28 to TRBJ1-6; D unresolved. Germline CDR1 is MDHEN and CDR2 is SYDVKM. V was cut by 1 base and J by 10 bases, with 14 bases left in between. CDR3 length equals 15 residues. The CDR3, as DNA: TGTGCCAGCAGTTTATTTGGCCGTAACCAATCACCCCTCCACTTT. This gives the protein CASSLFGRNQSPLHF.

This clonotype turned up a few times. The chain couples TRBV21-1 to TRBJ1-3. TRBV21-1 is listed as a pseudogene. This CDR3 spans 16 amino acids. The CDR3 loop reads CASSKGPVSSGNTIYF. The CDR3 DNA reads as TGTGCCAGCAGCAAAGGCCCAGTTAGCTCTGGAAACACCATATATTTT.

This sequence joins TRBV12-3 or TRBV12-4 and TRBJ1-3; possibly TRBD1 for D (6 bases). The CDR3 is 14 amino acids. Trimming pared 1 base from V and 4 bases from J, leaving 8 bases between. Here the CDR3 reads CASSLDRVGNTIYF. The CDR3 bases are TGTGCCAGCAGTTTAGACAGGGTCGGAAACACCATATATTTT.

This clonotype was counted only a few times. CDR3 nucleotides: TGCAGCGCCTTGTTTGGCGGGATGAACACCGGGGAGCTGTTTTTT. Translated: CSALFGGMNTGELFF. The chain joins TRBV20-1 to TRBJ2-2; D perhaps matches TRBD2 (6 bases). CDR3 size: 15 residues. The germline CDR1 and CDR2 sequences are DFQATT and SNEGSKA (reference sequence).

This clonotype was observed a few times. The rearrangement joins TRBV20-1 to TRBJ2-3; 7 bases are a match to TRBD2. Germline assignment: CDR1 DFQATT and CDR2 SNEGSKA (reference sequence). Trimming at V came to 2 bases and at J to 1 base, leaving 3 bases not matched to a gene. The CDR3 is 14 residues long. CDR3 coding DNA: TGCAGTGCTAGAACTAGCGTGGGCACAGATACGCAGTATTTT. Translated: CSARTSVGTDTQYF.

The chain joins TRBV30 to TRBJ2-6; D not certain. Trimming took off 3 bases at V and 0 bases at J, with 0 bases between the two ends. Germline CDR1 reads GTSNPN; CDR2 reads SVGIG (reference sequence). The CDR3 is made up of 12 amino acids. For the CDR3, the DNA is TGTGCCTGGAGCTCTGGGGCCAACGTCCTGACTTTC. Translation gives CAWSSGANVLTF.

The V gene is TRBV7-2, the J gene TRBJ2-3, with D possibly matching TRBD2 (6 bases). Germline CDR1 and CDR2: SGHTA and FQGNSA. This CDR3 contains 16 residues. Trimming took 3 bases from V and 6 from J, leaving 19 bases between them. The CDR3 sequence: CASSLGLGGARDTQYF. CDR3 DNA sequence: TGTGCCAGCAGCTTGGGGCTAGGCGGGGCGAGGGATACGCAGTATTTT. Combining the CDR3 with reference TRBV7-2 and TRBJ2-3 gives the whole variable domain GAGVSQSPSNKVTEKGKDVELRCDPISGHTALYWYRQSLGQGLEFLIYFQGNSAPDKSGLPSDRFSAERTGGSVSTLTIQRTQQEDSAVYLCASSLGLGGARDTQYFGPGTRLTVL.

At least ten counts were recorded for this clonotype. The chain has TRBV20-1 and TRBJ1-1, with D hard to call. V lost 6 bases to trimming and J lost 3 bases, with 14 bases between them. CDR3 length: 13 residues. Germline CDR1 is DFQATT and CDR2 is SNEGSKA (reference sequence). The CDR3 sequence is CSAPRRSDTEAFF. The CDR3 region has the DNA TGCAGTGCCCCCCGGAGGTCCGACACTGAAGCTTTCTTT.

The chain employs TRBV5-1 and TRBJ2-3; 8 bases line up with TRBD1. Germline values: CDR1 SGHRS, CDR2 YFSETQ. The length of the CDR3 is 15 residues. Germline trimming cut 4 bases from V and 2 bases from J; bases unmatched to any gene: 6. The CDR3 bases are TGCGCCAGCAGCGCGGACAGGGCGAACACAGATACGCAGTATTTT. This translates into CASSADRANTDTQYF.

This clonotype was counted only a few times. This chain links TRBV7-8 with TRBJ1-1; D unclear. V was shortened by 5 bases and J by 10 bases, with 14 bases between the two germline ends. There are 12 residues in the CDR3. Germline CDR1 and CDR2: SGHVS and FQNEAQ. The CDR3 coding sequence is TGTGCCAGCAGCCCCCGAGGGATGGCAGCTTTCTTT. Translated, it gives CASSPRGMAAFF.

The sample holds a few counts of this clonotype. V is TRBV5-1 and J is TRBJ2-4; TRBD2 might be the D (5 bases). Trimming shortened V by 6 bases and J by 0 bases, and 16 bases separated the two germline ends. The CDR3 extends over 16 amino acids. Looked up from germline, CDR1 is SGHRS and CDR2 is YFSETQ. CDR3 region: CASMGDEQIAKNIQYF. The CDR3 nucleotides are TGCGCCAGCATGGGAGATGAGCAGATAGCCAAAAACATTCAGTACTTC.

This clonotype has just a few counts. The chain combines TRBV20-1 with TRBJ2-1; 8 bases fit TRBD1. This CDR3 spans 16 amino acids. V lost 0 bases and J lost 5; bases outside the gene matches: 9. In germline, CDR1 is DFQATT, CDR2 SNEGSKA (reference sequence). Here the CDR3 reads CSARDQRTGRHNEQFF. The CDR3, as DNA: TGCAGTGCTAGAGACCAACGGACAGGGCGGCACAATGAGCAGTTCTTC.

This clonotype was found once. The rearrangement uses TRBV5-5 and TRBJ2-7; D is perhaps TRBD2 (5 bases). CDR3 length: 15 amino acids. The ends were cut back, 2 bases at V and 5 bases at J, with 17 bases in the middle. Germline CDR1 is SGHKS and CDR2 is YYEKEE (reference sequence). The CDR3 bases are TGTGCCAGCAGCTTTCGGTTCGAGGGCCACCACGAGCAGTACTTC. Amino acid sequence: CASSFRFEGHHEQYF.

The CDR3 here is CASSVGPGREQYF. In nucleotides, the CDR3 is TGTGCCAGCAGCGTAGGTCCAGGGCGCGAGCAGTACTTC. The chain combines TRBV9 with TRBJ2-7; TRBD1 is a possible D gene (5 bases). The CDR3 sequence is 13 residues long. V was pared by 0 bases and J by 6 bases, with 10 bases between. From germline, CDR1 is SGDLS and CDR2 YYNGEE.

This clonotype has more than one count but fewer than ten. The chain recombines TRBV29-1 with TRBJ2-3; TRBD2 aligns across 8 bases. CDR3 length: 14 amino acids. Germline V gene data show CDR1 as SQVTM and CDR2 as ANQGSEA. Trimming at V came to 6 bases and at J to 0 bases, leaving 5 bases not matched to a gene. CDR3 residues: CSVSGTRSTDTQYF. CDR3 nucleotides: TGCAGCGTCTCCGGGACTAGAAGCACAGATACGCAGTATTTT.